The present TCR beta chain was sequenced within a study of blood T cell repertoires in COVID-19. Overall study context: In each case, the material was cDNA or gDNA derived from T cells, B-cell-depleted T cells, or PBMCs.

In the source study's methods: Reference gene primer amplification gave nucleated cell count estimates. Clones were sequenced by immunoSEQ multiplex PCR, and TCRdb holds only the in-frame ones, with some missing. Clone size and the V and J calls come from that table; the DNA yielded D and trimming. The sample yields over 90,000 clones, around 87% seen once. This clone has a single count. V lost 3 bases, J lost 0 bases, and 10 bases lay in between. Germline V gene data show CDR1 as LNHDA and CDR2 as SQIVND (reference sequence). This CDR3 comprises 15 residues. The chain couples TRBV19 to TRBJ2-3; D ambiguous. The source of this sequence is a human donor in a cohort sampled during active COVID-19. The sequenced material came from peripheral blood. The DNA of the CDR3 is TGTGCCAGTAGTATTTCGGGTTACAGCACAGATACGCAGTATTTT. It encodes CASSISGYSTDTQYF. Complete variable domain (other parts from reference TRBV19 and TRBJ2-3): DGGITQSPKYLFRKEGQNVTLSCEQNLNHDAMYWYRQDPGQGLRLIYYSQIVNDFQKGDIAEGYSVSREKKESFPLTVTSAQKNPTAFYLCASSISGYSTDTQYFGPGTRLTVL.